Following are 22 T cell receptor beta chains from one sample sequenced in a study of blood T cell repertoires in COVID-19. TCRdb keeps only in-frame clones here, not all; method: immunoSEQ multiplex PCR. This sample has 140,000 or so clones, with more than 75% found just once. Material for sequencing was PBMCs or T cells enriched from blood (not recorded which). These TCRs come from a man aged 60-69 years who had recovered from COVID-19.

This rearrangement joins TRBV7-8 to TRBJ2-6; 13 nucleotides line up with TRBD2. Germline-derived CDR1 and CDR2 are SGHVS and FQNEAQ. V shed 5 bases and J 2 bases; nucleotides not matched to a gene: 3. The CDR3 contains 17 residues. The CDR3 loop reads CASSQTSGGPGANVLTF. The DNA of the CDR3 is TGTGCCAGCAGCCAGACTAGCGGGGGGCCTGGGGCCAACGTCCTGACTTTC.

The chain couples TRBV19 to TRBJ2-3; TRBD2 matches at 8 bases. Unmatched junction bases numbered 7, after V lost 2 bases and J lost 0 bases. The CDR3 runs 17 residues. Germline lookup yields CDR1 LNHDA and CDR2 SQIVND (reference sequence). Here the CDR3 DNA reads TGTGCCAGTAGTATACTAGCGGGTCTAACTAGCACAGATACGCAGTATTTT. Encoded protein: CASSILAGLTSTDTQYF.

J is TRBJ2-2 and V is TRBV6-5; tentative D call: TRBD1 (5 bases). With 9 bases removed from V and 2 bases from J, the gap between germline ends came to 10 bases. The CDR3 is 13 residues long. The germline V gene has CDR1 MNHEY and CDR2 SVGAGI. The CDR3 DNA reads TGTGCCAGTAGACAGTATAACACCGGGGAGCTGTTTTTT. Encoded protein: CASRQYNTGELFF.

The chain uses TRBV2 and TRBJ2-3; no clear D gene. Deletions cut 4 bases from V and 5 bases from J, with 10 bases between. CDR1 and CDR2 (germline): SNHLY, FYNNEI. CDR3 length equals 13 residues. The CDR3, as DNA: TGTGCCAGCAGTGGCCCGAGTGAAGATACGCAGTATTTT. Protein: CASSGPSEDTQYF.

The chain employs TRBV5-1 and TRBJ1-2; D is unclear. Germline CDR1 is SGHRS and CDR2 is YFSETQ. Trimming cost V 4 bases and J 9 bases, with 7 bases left between them. The CDR3 runs 10 residues. CDR3 nucleotides: TGCGCCAGCAGCAGGAGGAGCTACACCTTC. This translates into CASSRRSYTF.

The chain links TRBV28 to TRBJ1-1, with D possibly being TRBD1 (5 bases). CDR1 is MDHEN, CDR2 SYDVKM, per germline. V was clipped by 6 bases and J by 14 bases, with 19 bases between them. The CDR3 runs 12 residues. CDR3 in amino acids: CASRSGTPISFF. The CDR3 DNA reads TGTGCCAGCAGGAGTGGGACTCCTATTTCATTCTTT.

V gene TRBV5-1 combines with J gene TRBJ2-5; 7 positions agree with TRBD1. Germline CDR1 and CDR2: SGHRS and YFSETQ. V gave up 4 bases and J gave up 5 bases; unmatched junction bases: 8. The CDR3 is 14 amino acids. The DNA for the CDR3 is TGCGCCAGCAGCCCAGACAGGGTTTACGAGACCCAGTACTTC. Translation: CASSPDRVYETQYF.

The chain recombines TRBV27 with TRBJ1-2; TRBD1 matches 11 bases. The V and J ends lost 4 bases and 2 bases, in that order; junction bases with no gene match: 3. This CDR3 contains 15 residues. Germline CDR1 MNHEY, CDR2 SMNVEV (reference sequence). The CDR3 region has the DNA TGTGCCAGCAGTTCTAGGACAGGGGGCAACTATGGCTACACCTTC. Translating it yields CASSSRTGGNYGYTF.

This chain links TRBV2 with TRBJ2-3; D not certain. Per the germline V gene, CDR1 is SNHLY and CDR2 is FYNNEI. The V end was cut by 7 bases, the J end by 3 bases, with 8 bases between. There are 12 residues in the CDR3. The CDR3 DNA reads as TGTGCCAGCAATCTAGTGACAGATACGCAGTATTTT. It specifies CASNLVTDTQYF.

The V and J genes are TRBV10-3 and TRBJ2-3, with 9 bases matching TRBD2. The CDR3 is made up of 14 amino acids. Germline CDR1 and CDR2: ENHRY and SYGVKD. The J segment lost 10 bases and the V segment lost 0 bases, leaving 5 bases of the junction unmatched. This CDR3 is CAISESREGLAQYF. The CDR3 coding sequence is TGTGCCATCAGTGAGTCGCGGGAGGGCCTGGCGCAGTATTTT.

The V and J genes are TRBV5-6 and TRBJ1-6, with 10 bases that match TRBD1. The germline V gene encodes CDR1 SGHDT and CDR2 YYEEEE. V dropped 4 bases and J dropped 6; count of bases not matched to a gene: 4. The CDR3 covers 15 residues. CDR3 residues: CASSLTGGSNSPLHF. The CDR3 DNA follows: TGTGCCAGCAGCCTGACAGGGGGCTCTAATTCACCCCTCCACTTT.

The V gene is TRBV10-1, the J gene TRBJ2-1; TRBD2 matches 12 bases. The CDR3 is made up of 16 amino acids. The ends lost 6 bases at V and 10 bases at J; junction bases unmatched: 13. Germline lookup yields CDR1 WNHNN and CDR2 SYGVQD (reference sequence). The CDR3 reads CASREGASGGAGEQFF. Written as DNA, the CDR3 is TGCGCCAGCAGGGAGGGGGCTAGCGGGGGGGCCGGGGAGCAGTTCTTC.

J is TRBJ2-7 and V is TRBV5-1, with a weak D call TRBD2 (6 bases). Germline CDR1 is SGHRS and CDR2 is YFSETQ. This CDR3 is built from 15 residues. V lost 3 bases and J lost 3, with 16 bases in between. CDR3 in DNA: TGCGCCAGCAGCTGGAAGGAGGGTAGCCTCTACGAGCAGTACTTC. Translated, it gives CASSWKEGSLYEQYF.

The chain recombines TRBV3-1 (or the pseudogene TRBV3-2) with TRBJ2-5; 7 positions agree with TRBD2. CDR1 and CDR2 from the germline V gene are LGHDT and YNNKEL (reference sequence). The CDR3 covers 13 residues. The junction had 4 bases not matched to a gene; V was cut back by 7 bases and J by 2 bases. The CDR3 here is CASTERGQETQYF. The CDR3 nucleotides read TGTGCCAGCACCGAGCGGGGTCAAGAGACCCAGTACTTC.

V usage is TRBV5-4 and J usage is TRBJ1-5; D ambiguous. Germline V gene sequence: CDR1 SGHNT, CDR2 YYREEE (reference sequence). The CDR3 sequence is 14 residues long. With 2 bases removed from V and 7 bases from J, the gap between germline ends came to 13 bases. CDR3 in DNA: TGTGCCAGCAGCTTTGACGGACTACTACAGCCCCAGCATTTT. Translating it yields CASSFDGLLQPQHF.

This rearrangement joins TRBV12-3 or TRBV12-4 to TRBJ2-7, with TRBD2 as a possible D gene (5 bases). Trimming stripped 2 bases from V and 3 bases from J, with 8 bases between. There are 13 residues in the CDR3. The CDR3 region has the DNA TGTGCCAGCAGTTTACTTGCGGGCTACGAGCAGTACTTC. Amino acid sequence: CASSLLAGYEQYF.

This clone was observed a handful of times. The chain recombines TRBV6-1 with TRBJ2-1; 7 bases line up with TRBD1. The CDR3 has 15 amino acids. CDR1 is MNHNS, CDR2 SASEGT, per germline. Germline trimming cut 2 bases from V and 0 bases from J; bases unmatched to any gene: 1. CDR3 amino acids: CASSEQGDSYNEQFF. CDR3 DNA sequence: TGTGCCAGCAGTGAACAGGGGGACTCCTACAATGAGCAGTTCTTC.

The V call is TRBV6-5, the J call TRBJ1-1, with 9 bases lining up with TRBD1. The CDR3 spans 13 residues. Germline lookup yields CDR1 MNHEY and CDR2 SVGAGI. The ends lost 6 bases at V and 5 bases at J; junction bases unmatched: 4. CDR3 nucleotide sequence: TGTGCCAGCAGCCCGACAGGGGGTACTGAAGCTTTCTTT. Amino acid sequence: CASSPTGGTEAFF.

This chain connects TRBV9 to TRBJ1-2, with D uncertain. This CDR3 contains 14 residues. Trimming cost V 3 bases and J 3 bases, with 12 bases left between them. Germline V lookup: CDR1 SGDLS, CDR2 YYNGEE. The CDR3 DNA follows: TGTGCCAGCAGCGGGCACCCGAGCGACTATGGCTACACCTTC. Its protein is CASSGHPSDYGYTF.

V and J are TRBV7-9 and TRBJ1-1; no firm D call. Germline V CDR1 and CDR2: SEHNR, FQNEAQ (reference sequence). The CDR3 is 14 residues long. Between the trimmed V and J ends, which lost 0 bases and 5 bases, there was a span of 10 bases. CDR3 nucleotide sequence: TGTGCCAGCAGCTTAGCGGGAAGGGAGACTGAAGCTTTCTTT. Its protein product is CASSLAGRETEAFF.

V gene TRBV6-6 combines with J gene TRBJ2-5, with a tentative D call TRBD2 (5 bases). Germline assignment: CDR1 MNHNY and CDR2 SVGAGI (reference sequence). The CDR3 spans 13 residues. V was clipped by 5 bases and J by 5 bases, with 12 bases between them. In nucleotides, the CDR3 is TGTGCCAGCAGTCTCGGGGTCAGGGAGACCCAGTACTTC. This gives the protein CASSLGVRETQYF.

The table lists this clone with a count of one. The chain carries TRBV9 and TRBJ1-3; D is undetermined. V lost 6 bases, J lost 0 bases, and 13 bases lay in between. The CDR3 has 15 amino acids. Germline lookup yields CDR1 SGDLS and CDR2 YYNGEE. CDR3 sequence: CASMAGLSSGNTIYF. The CDR3 DNA is TGTGCCAGCATGGCGGGCCTGAGCTCTGGAAACACCATATATTTT.